This T cell receptor beta chain derives from a study of post-analysis software for immune sequencing data. Across the whole study: The study covered relapsing-remitting, secondary progressive and progressive-relapsing courses of multiple sclerosis.

The TCR beta cDNA libraries contained unique molecular identifiers. The T cell input of roughly 1 to 11 million gave approximately 460,000 cDNA molecules. TCRdb re-called the PCR reads through MiXCR, storing one row per CDR3 protein. The sample consists of approximately 690,000 distinct CDR3 sequences, approximately 60% of them appearing once. Details on this clonotype: The antigen remains unidentified.

Study-wide points: People with multiple sclerosis had a significantly lower normalized Chao1 diversity than controls did. Those samples that were prepared in the same batch co-clustered strongly by F measure. Roughly five TRBV segments were significantly more frequent in patients than in controls. TRBV5-6, TRBV5-1 and TRBV20-1 were among these segments.

The ends were cut back, 2 bases at V and 5 bases at J, with 7 bases in the middle. Germline assignment: CDR1 MNHEY and CDR2 SMNVEV (reference sequence). The CDR3 runs to 13 residues. This sequence was found in a girl aged 2-10 years with multiple sclerosis. Sequenced input: blood. The V call is TRBV27, the J call TRBJ2-1; D is ambiguous. The CDR3 coding sequence is TGTGCCAGCAGTTTAAACTCACACAATGAGCAGTTCTTC. Its translation: CASSLNSHNEQFF.